This TCR beta chain was identified during a study of early T cells in non-severe SARS-CoV-2 infection. Study results and caveats: VDJdb matching favored anti-spike CD8 responses, missing private and CD4 specificities.

Individually, cDNA molecules had unique molecular identifiers attached to them. Via MiXCR, TCRdb re-called the 5' RACE reads, giving one row per CDR3 protein. Among 85,000 to 95,000 distinct CDR3 sequences, approximately 15% were seen once, and the ten largest hold under 0.75%. This clonotype was detected many times. The antigen is undetermined. CDR1 and CDR2 (germline): MNHEY, SMNVEV (reference sequence). V lost 6 bases and J 2 bases, leaving 11 bases between the germline ends. CDR3 length: 14 amino acids. The rearrangement joins TRBV27 to TRBJ1-3, with D hard to call. The clonotype was recovered from an adult who was a healthcare worker with PCR-confirmed SARS-CoV-2 infection or an uninfected control (not recorded which). The sequenced sample consisted of whole blood. CDR3 loop: CASSYKATGNTIYF. CDR3 bases: TGTGCCAGCAGCTACAAAGCAACTGGAAACACCATATATTTT.